Listed below are T cell receptor beta chains from one sample, sequenced in a study of blood T cell repertoires in COVID-19. Assay: immunoSEQ multiplex PCR; the TCRdb copy retains only in-frame clones and omits some. This table has around 250,000 clones, around nine tenths appearing once. Specimen: peripheral blood. These receptors were collected from a man in his forties with active or convalescent COVID-19. Both conserved end residues are part of each CDR3. The D gene is left open where the match is weak. Expanded clones are given a class, and other clones once, few, many or no size at all.

J gene | V gene | D gene | clone size | CDR3 DNA | CDR3 protein
TRBJ1-5 | TRBV28 | . | . | TGTGCCAGCCACAGGGGCAATCAGCCCCAGCATTTT | CASHRGNQPQHF
TRBJ1-5 | TRBV14 | TRBD1 | many | TGTGCCAGCAGCCAAGGTGATACAGGGGGTCAGCCCCAGCATTTT | CASSQGDTGGQPQHF
TRBJ2-7 | TRBV6-6 | TRBD1 | . | TGTGCCAGCAGTTACGGGACAGGGCCCTACGAGCAGTACTTC | CASSYGTGPYEQYF
TRBJ2-1 | TRBV27 | . | . | TGTGCCAGCAGTTTACCGGGGGACAATGAGCAGTTCTTC | CASSLPGDNEQFF
TRBJ2-3 | TRBV12-5 | . | once | TGTGCTAGTGGTTTAGGAGGGACGGGCACAGATACGCAGTATTTT | CASGLGGTGTDTQYF
TRBJ2-3 | TRBV15 | . | . | TGTGCCACCAGCAGAGACGTAGGGGTCAGAGATACGCAGTATTTT | CATSRDVGVRDTQYF
TRBJ2-7 | TRBV10-3 | . | once | TGTGCCATCAGGACGGACGGGGTTTACGAGCAGTACTTC | CAIRTDGVYEQYF
TRBJ1-1 | TRBV27 | TRBD1 | . | TGTGCCAGCAGCCTCCGACAGGGGCAGATGAACACTGAAGCTTTCTTT | CASSLRQGQMNTEAFF
TRBJ1-2 | TRBV11-1 | TRBD1 | . | TGTGCCAGCAGCTGGGGACAGAGATATGGCTACACCTTC | CASSWGQRYGYTF
TRBJ1-4 | TRBV5-1 | . | few | TGCGCCAACTATCCTCCGGGACTGAAGAATGAAAAACTGTTTTTT | CANYPPGLKNEKLFF
TRBJ2-1 | TRBV9 | . | . | TGTGCCAGCAGCGTAAGCGGTAGCTCCTACAATGAGCAGTTCTTC | CASSVSGSSYNEQFF
TRBJ1-1 | TRBV7-2 | TRBD1 | . | TGTGCCAGCAGCTCGGGACAGCCGAGCACTGAAGCTTTCTTT | CASSSGQPSTEAFF
TRBJ1-5 | TRBV12-3/TRBV12-4 | . | . | TGTGCCAGCAGTTTGGGTCTCGGGCAGCCCCAGCATTTT | CASSLGLGQPQHF
TRBJ2-1 | TRBV12-5 | TRBD2 | . | TGTGCTAGTGGTTTGAACGGGGTGGTAGCGGGAATTTTGAATGAGCAGTTCTTC | CASGLNGVVAGILNEQFF
TRBJ2-1 | TRBV9 | . | once | TGTGCCAGCAGCGCCCCTGGGGGGTTATCCTACAATGAGCAGTTCTTC | CASSAPGGLSYNEQFF
TRBJ2-4 | TRBV9 | TRBD1 | . | TGTGCCAGCAGCGGGACAGGGGGCGCAAACATTCAGTACTTC | CASSGTGGANIQYF
TRBJ2-5 | TRBV24-1 | TRBD1 | . | TGTGCCACCAGTGAGGGGACAGGGGTTGAGACCCAGTACTTC | CATSEGTGVETQYF
TRBJ2-7 | TRBV20-1 | TRBD2 | few | TGCAGTGCTAGTGGGACTAGCGGGGGATATTACGAGCAGTACTTC | CSASGTSGGYYEQYF
TRBJ2-3 | TRBV6-5 | . | . | TGTGCCAGCAACATCGGGAACCGGGATACGCAGTATTTT | CASNIGNRDTQYF
TRBJ2-3 | TRBV18 | . | . | TGTGCCAGCTCCCCTAACAGGGATACGCAGTATTTT | CASSPNRDTQYF